These 9 T cell receptor beta chains were all obtained from the same sample, sequenced in a study of human T cells and chemical hapten exposure. Time point meaning: pre-sensitization, week 0. Treatment denoted: therapeutic diphenylcyclopropenone sensitization with weekly scalp DPC. TCRdb fed the RACE reads into MiXCR, producing one record per CDR3 protein. This table holds around 330,000 distinct CDR3 sequences, about 5.4% found once. The sequencing here drew on whole blood, taken in connection with sensitization to the hapten diphenylcyclopropenone (DPC). These receptors originate from a woman aged 18-35 years with alopecia areata. Some clones in this sample may be carry-over from other donors' samples.

This clonotype has ten or more counts. J is TRBJ1-6 and V is TRBV10-3, with TRBD1 matching 7 bases. Trimming took 3 bases from V and 7 from J; bases not matched to a gene: 9. Germline lookup yields CDR1 ENHRY and CDR2 SYGVKD. CDR3 length equals 16 residues. The CDR3 reads CAISDRGRTQNSPLHF. The CDR3 DNA reads as TGTGCCATCAGTGACAGGGGGAGGACCCAGAATTCACCCCTCCACTTT.

This clonotype was observed a few times. The J gene is TRBJ2-7, the V gene TRBV7-9, with no clear D. CDR1 and CDR2 from the germline V gene are SEHNR and FQNEAQ (reference sequence). The CDR3 totals 12 residues. With 8 bases removed from V and 1 base from J, the gap between germline ends came to 9 bases. The CDR3 sequence is CASDKTSYEQYF. The CDR3 coding sequence is TGTGCCAGCGATAAGACTTCCTACGAGCAGTACTTC.

The gene calls are TRBV18 and TRBJ2-5; a weak D match, TRBD1 (6 bases). This CDR3 contains 16 residues. Trimming left V 0 bases short and J 5 bases short, with 16 bases between. CDR1 and CDR2 from the germline V gene are KGHSH and LQKENI. CDR3 sequence reads: CASSPPRRGSRETQYF. DNA for the CDR3: TGTGCCAGCTCACCACCCCGCAGGGGAAGTAGGGAGACCCAGTACTTC.

As DNA, the CDR3 is TGTGCCAGCAGGAGAACCGGGACAGGGAGTACGGATGGCTACACCTTC. Encoded protein: CASRRTGTGSTDGYTF. The chain couples TRBV12-3 or TRBV12-4 to TRBJ1-2, with 9 bases that match TRBD1. Trimming took 6 bases from V and 6 from J; bases not matched to a gene: 14. This CDR3 has 16 residues.

At least ten counts were recorded for this clonotype. The chain is built from TRBV12-3 or TRBV12-4 and TRBJ1-1, with D unresolved. The germline V and J ends were trimmed by 1 base and 7 bases, with 10 bases remaining between them. This CDR3 region has 13 residues. The CDR3: CASSLGQTYEAFF. The CDR3 DNA sequence: TGTGCCAGCAGTTTAGGTCAGACCTATGAAGCTTTCTTT.

In this sample, this clonotype turned up a few times. The chain combines TRBV4-3 with TRBJ2-6; D is possibly TRBD2 (6 bases). Germline values: CDR1 LGHNA, CDR2 YSLEER. V lost 3 bases, J lost 2 bases, and 29 bases lay in between. The CDR3 spans 22 residues. The CDR3 spells CASSHIRDFPASEEAGANVLTF. CDR3 DNA sequence: TGCGCCAGCAGCCATATCAGGGACTTCCCCGCTAGCGAAGAGGCTGGGGCCAACGTCCTGACTTTC.

This clonotype was found many times. This chain links TRBV2 with TRBJ2-7; no reliable D call. This CDR3 is built from 13 residues. Germline lookup yields CDR1 SNHLY and CDR2 FYNNEI. Trimming removed 4 bases at V and 0 bases at J, with 7 bases between. CDR3 amino acids: CASSAGSSYEQYF. CDR3 bases: TGTGCCAGCAGTGCCGGTAGCTCCTACGAGCAGTACTTC.

CDR3 loop: CASSPYTTGRNTEAFF. CDR3 nucleotides: TGTGCCAGCTCACCCTATACGACAGGGCGGAACACTGAAGCTTTCTTT. J is TRBJ1-1 and V is TRBV18; 7 bases fit TRBD1. In germline, CDR1 is KGHSH, CDR2 LQKENI. The CDR3 is 16 amino acids. The J segment lost 1 base and the V segment lost 3 bases, leaving 8 bases of the junction unmatched.

This clonotype was seen repeatedly, ten times or more. The J gene is TRBJ2-5, the V gene TRBV3-1; TRBD2 might be the D (5 bases). The CDR3 runs 12 residues. CDR1 and CDR2 from the germline V gene are LGHDT and YNNKEL (reference sequence). V lost 8 bases and J 0 bases, leaving 7 bases between the germline ends. In nucleotides, the CDR3 is TGTGCCAGCGACGGGAACCAAGAGACCCAGTACTTC. Its translation: CASDGNQETQYF.